This T cell receptor (beta chain) was identified in a study of response to subunit inactivated influenza vaccine. TCRdb re-analysed the RT-PCR reads in MiXCR, keeping a single row per CDR3 protein. The table lists about 780,000 distinct CDR3 sequences, less than 20% of them singletons. General study results and limits: Every seasonal influenza vaccination brings in few new T cells, the authors suggested.

With respect to this clonotype: The antigen is unknown. A much larger clone differs by one base, so this may be a read error.

Germline CDR1 and CDR2: MDHEN and SYDVKM. V was clipped by 6 bases and J by 0 bases, with 30 bases between them. The CDR3 spans 21 residues. This clonotype was obtained from a man aged 50 or older who received an inactivated influenza vaccine. The rearrangement links TRBV28 to TRBJ2-4; D is undetermined. Sequencing used PBMCs from blood, obtained 4 to 6 days after vaccination. Here the CDR3 DNA reads TGTGCCAGCAGCCGCCCATCGATAGGGCTTCGCGTTATGGGAGCCAAAAACATTCAGTACTTC. It is translated as CASSRPSIGLRVMGAKNIQYF.